This T cell receptor beta chain was sequenced in a study of cytomegalovirus exposure and HLA in healthy donors. CDR3 size: 13 residues. Germline CDR1 MDHEN, CDR2 SYDVKM. The V end was cut by 3 bases, the J end by 1 base, with 7 bases between. Study-wide results and caveats: Confirmation in vitro established that three CMV-associated chains were specific for CMV antigens. The study designated over 150 TCR beta chains cytomegalovirus-associated.

About this clone itself: Antigen: not known.

The donors were in the approximately 130-subject validation cohort, distinct from the approximately 670-subject first cohort. Sequencing was performed with immunoSEQ multiplex PCR; in TCRdb, only in-frame clones are kept and a portion is missing. Found here are about 74,000 clones, about 93% of them singletons; the top ten hold 1.5% to 1.7%. V gene TRBV28 combines with J gene TRBJ2-7, with D maybe TRBD1 (5 bases). Sequencing input: PBMCs. The TCR originated in a man aged 18 to 29 in good health and CMV-seropositive. This chain's CDR3 is CASSLGQSYEQYF. CDR3 coding DNA: TGTGCCAGCAGTTTGGGGCAGTCCTACGAGCAGTACTTC.